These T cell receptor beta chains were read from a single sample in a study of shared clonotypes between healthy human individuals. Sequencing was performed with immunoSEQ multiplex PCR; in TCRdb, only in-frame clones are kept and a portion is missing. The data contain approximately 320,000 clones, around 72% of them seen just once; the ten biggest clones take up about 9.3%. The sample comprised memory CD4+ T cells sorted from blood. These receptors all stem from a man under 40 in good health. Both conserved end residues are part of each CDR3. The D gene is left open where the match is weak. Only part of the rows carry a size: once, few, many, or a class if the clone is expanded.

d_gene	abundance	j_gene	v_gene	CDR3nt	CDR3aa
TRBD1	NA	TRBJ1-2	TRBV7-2	TGTGCCAGCAGCTTAGAGGGACAGGGGGGAGGTGGCTACACCTTC	CASSLEGQGGGGYTF
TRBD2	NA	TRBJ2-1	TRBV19	TGTGCCAGTAGTATGTTTACTAGCGGGAGTACGGTTGAGCAGTTCTTC	CASSMFTSGSTVEQFF
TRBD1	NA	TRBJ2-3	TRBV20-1	TGCAGTGATCGACAGGGGGATACGCAGTATTTT	CSDRQGDTQYF
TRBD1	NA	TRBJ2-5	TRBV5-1	TGCGCCAGCAGCTTGGCCGTGACAGGGAAGGGAGAGACCCAGTACTTC	CASSLAVTGKGETQYF
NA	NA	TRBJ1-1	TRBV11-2	TGTGCCAGCAGCTTAGACAGGGTGGAGACTGAAGCTTTCTTT	CASSLDRVETEAFF
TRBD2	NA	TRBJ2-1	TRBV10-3	TGTGCCATCAGACCAGCGGGAGGGCCAAATGAGCAGTTCTTC	CAIRPAGGPNEQFF
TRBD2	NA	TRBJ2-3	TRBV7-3	TGTGCCAGCAGCTTACAAGCGGGAGGGCCGGATACGCAGTATTTT	CASSLQAGGPDTQYF
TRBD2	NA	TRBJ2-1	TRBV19	TGTGCCAGTAGTTTGGGACTAGCGGGAGGAGGGGAGTTCTTC	CASSLGLAGGGEFF
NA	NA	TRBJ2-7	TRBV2	TGTGCCGGGTCGGGGCAGTCGGGGGAGCAGTACTTC	CAGSGQSGEQYF
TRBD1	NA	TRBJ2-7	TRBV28	TGTGCCAGCAGCCCTTTCCGGGACAGGGAGGACTACGAGCAGTACTTC	CASSPFRDREDYEQYF
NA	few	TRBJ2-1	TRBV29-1	TGCAGCGTTCGTTTGGGGGGGCGTTTAGGACAAGCGTTCGCCTACAATGAGCAGTTCTTC	CSVRLGGRLGQAFAYNEQFF
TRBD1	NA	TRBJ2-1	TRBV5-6	TGTGCCAGCAGCCCGGGACAGGCGTACAATGAGCAGTTCTTC	CASSPGQAYNEQFF
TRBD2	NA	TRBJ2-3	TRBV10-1	TGCGCCAGCAGCCGCGGGAGTGGTTTCGGGACAGATACGCAGTATTTT	CASSRGSGFGTDTQYF
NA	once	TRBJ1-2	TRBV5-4	TGTGCCAGCAGCTTGGTCAGGGGAGGGGACTATGGCTACACCTTC	CASSLVRGGDYGYTF
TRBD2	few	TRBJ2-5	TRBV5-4	TGTGCCAGCAGCTTGGGTAGCGGGCAAGAGACCCAGTACTTC	CASSLGSGQETQYF
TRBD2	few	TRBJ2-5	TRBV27	TGTGCCAGCAGTTATGGGACTAGCGGGAGGGCCCGGGTCCAAGAGACCCAGTACTTC	CASSYGTSGRARVQETQYF
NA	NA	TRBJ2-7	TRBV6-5	TGTGCCAGCAGCTTTTCTGGGGCTGTCTACGAGCAGTACTTC	CASSFSGAVYEQYF
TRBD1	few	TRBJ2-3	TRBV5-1	TGCGCCAGCAGCTATACCGGGACAGGGGGCGCAGATACGCAGTATTTT	CASSYTGTGGADTQYF
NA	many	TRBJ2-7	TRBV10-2	TGCGCCAGCACACTAACCGGGCCCGCAGGGGAGCAGTACTTC	CASTLTGPAGEQYF
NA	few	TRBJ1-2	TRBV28	TGTGCCAGCAGTTCCGGACAGTCTAACTATGGCTACACCTTC	CASSSGQSNYGYTF
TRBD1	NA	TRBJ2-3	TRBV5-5	TGTGCCAGCAGCTTGGGAGGGACAGGGGATCATCCGCAGTATTTT	CASSLGGTGDHPQYF
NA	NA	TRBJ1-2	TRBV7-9	TGTGCCAGCAGCTTAGTACCGAGCCAGAACTATGGCTACACCTTC	CASSLVPSQNYGYTF